This is a list of T cell receptor beta chains from one sample in a study of response to subunit inactivated influenza vaccine. TCRdb re-called the RT-PCR reads through MiXCR, storing one row per CDR3 protein. Here the sample spans some 500,000 distinct CDR3 sequences, less than 30% being singletons. The starting material was CD4+ T cells sorted from PBMCs, obtained 5 to 6 days after vaccination. The source of these receptors is a man over 45 who received an inactivated influenza vaccine. CDR3s leave out the opening cysteine and the closing phenylalanine or tryptophan. Clone size is stated in some rows and not others, as once, few, many or a class when expanded.

v_gene	j_gene	abundance	CDR3aa
TRBV20-1	TRBJ2-1	few	SARDATNGLNEQF
TRBV12-3/TRBV12-4	TRBJ1-2	NA	ASSFQGREGGYT
TRBV5-1	TRBJ2-1	once	ASGDRRNEQF
TRBV11-2	TRBJ1-1	few	ASSSRAQSEAF
TRBV5-1	TRBJ1-1	NA	ASSLVSGRDTEAF
TRBV4-2	TRBJ1-4	NA	ASSQESSGKLF
TRBV7-9	TRBJ1-2	NA	ASSPGQNNYGYT
TRBV7-2	TRBJ2-1	few	ASSSRQGSTYNEQF
TRBV11-2	TRBJ2-3	few	ASSFDYTRTIRSDTQY
TRBV7-2	TRBJ2-2	NA	ASSLETGFGELF
TRBV10-3	TRBJ1-1	NA	AISESNPWTGANTEAF
TRBV6-5	TRBJ2-7	NA	ASSYSTGRTPYEQY
TRBV20-1	TRBJ2-7	NA	SAYPGPQSYEQY
TRBV29-1	TRBJ2-7	NA	SVVWYEQY
TRBV5-1	TRBJ1-6	NA	ASSLLPDNNSPLH
TRBV7-6	TRBJ2-1	NA	ASSSRRTSGSEQF
TRBV7-2	TRBJ2-7	few	ASSLPIDSGRATRIY
TRBV18	TRBJ2-5	NA	ASSPLPGSHLQVPS
TRBV6-5	TRBJ2-3	NA	ASTRRDRGQY
TRBV10-2	TRBJ1-2	NA	ASSDPRTGGFNGYT
TRBV7-2	TRBJ2-3	few	ASSLEPGLATDTQY
TRBV12-3/TRBV12-4	TRBJ1-6	few	ASSTTVNPGALH
TRBV20-1	TRBJ2-7	few	SARATSGRVVGYEQY
TRBV7-2	TRBJ2-1	NA	ASSLRGTSGYSEQF
TRBV9	TRBJ2-2	few	ASSARTDTGELF
TRBV29-1	TRBJ1-2	few	SVQDNYGYT
TRBV5-1	TRBJ2-3	few	ASSSVGGPTDTQY
TRBV6-5	TRBJ2-6	many	ASSYSSGANVLT
TRBV7-2	TRBJ2-2	few	ASSRLSGELF
TRBV7-6	TRBJ2-1	NA	ASRRTSGERNEQF
TRBV5-1	TRBJ2-7	few	ASSLASRQGVYEQY
TRBV24-1	TRBJ2-3	NA	ATSSVQGADTQY
TRBV27	TRBJ2-1	NA	ASSSTGGPGEQF
TRBV11-2	TRBJ2-6	NA	ASSFEILRSGANVLT
TRBV12-3/TRBV12-4	TRBJ2-7	many	ASSPQGPYEQY
TRBV28	TRBJ1-5	once	ASRDGPSNQPQH
TRBV12-3/TRBV12-4	TRBJ2-2	NA	ASSGQRNTGELF
TRBV7-9	TRBJ2-7	NA	ASSPRTDAYEQY
TRBV5-1	TRBJ2-5	NA	ASRSGTARSQY
TRBV3-1	TRBJ2-7	few	ASSQSGQGAYEQY
TRBV5-6	TRBJ2-7	few	ASSFGQGVYEQY
TRBV10-3	TRBJ2-5	NA	AISLQAQETQY
TRBV7-2	TRBJ2-3	few	ASSLTSGRSTDTQY
TRBV7-2	TRBJ2-3	few	ASLTKGGFPDTQY
TRBV11-2	TRBJ1-6	NA	ASSSPRGGSYNSPLH
TRBV10-3	TRBJ1-1	NA	AISDQVGGIGTEAF
TRBV5-1	TRBJ2-1	NA	ASSSAPTVGDNEQF